This T cell receptor beta chain was captured in a study of blood T cells in healthy people across ages (dated by TCRdb to the mid-2010s). At the level of the whole study: In model experiments, template switching captured roughly one uniquely barcoded TCR beta cDNA molecule for every two T cells. The donors were split into four age groups: young (average 16 years), middle-aged (about 40), aged (over 55) and long-lived (roughly 77). Using the same blood draw, the study looked at two additional independent replicas of 1 million unique cDNA reads for two donors, one aged 18 to 30 and the other aged 80 or older. Using deep sequencing normalized with unique cDNA molecular identifiers, the study measured how TCR beta repertoire diversity changes with age.

Library construction relied on 5' RACE. This sample was sequenced with an Illumina HiSeq 2500. A second PCR of 7 to 11 cycles was run with a J-beta primer mix and a sample-barcoded 5' primer. Each TCR beta cDNA molecule received a unique molecular identifier from a template-switch 5' adaptor carrying 12 random nucleotides. Each sample yielded at least 2.5 million CDR3-containing paired-end reads. First-strand cDNA synthesis was performed from all RNA using the Mint cDNA synthesis kit, with priming by a TRBC-specific oligonucleotide. After uracil-DNA glycosylase treatment, a first 18-cycle PCR used universal primers M1SS and BC2_uni_R on all cDNA. As for the original processing: For normalization, 1 million high-quality reads, each with a distinct molecular identifier, were randomly selected from each sample. Instead of being binned into consensus sequences, reads with shared molecular identifiers were discarded. MiTCR, with a Q25 quality threshold and the strictest error-elimination algorithm, was used for CDR3 identification, clonotype clustering and error correction. A nonparametric unseen species model with Euler transformation was used to estimate lower-bound total TCR beta diversity. TCRdb reanalyzed the raw reads on its own, using fastp at Q25 for trimming and MiXCR for clone calling, and kept in-frame beta chains. Every entry covers one CDR3 protein and lists the most common genes and DNA from its rows. These V and J calls rely on TCRdb rather than the paper's analysis. For this sample the table gives about 840,000 distinct CDR3 sequences, of which 29% were detected only once. Of the sample, about 9.4% falls within the top ten clones.

The germline V gene yields MNHEY for CDR1 and SVGAGI for CDR2. The CDR3, cysteine through phenylalanine, is 15 amino acids long. Only CDR3 DNA is held: 45 bases, read in frame from base 1. The investigation overall reported the following: A strong correlation was found between observed TCR beta diversity and the percentage of naive T cells measured by flow cytometry. Compared with the aged group, more naive CD4+ T cells, fewer expanded clones and increased TCR diversity were shown by the long-lived group, suggesting age selection. Because profiling used bulk unsorted PBMCs, naive and antigen-experienced compartments could not be compared conclusively. Estimates of total diversity based on one million sequenced T cells were regarded as lower bounds and as underestimates. As age increased, observed TCR beta diversity per million T cells dropped in a roughly linear way, and a significant reduction was already evident by age 40. Donor CMV infection status was unknown, potentially confounding age-related changes in expanded clonotypes.

In regard to this clonotype: The target of this receptor is not known. Germline is not matched at one junction end, which may reflect a read error.

Donors were roughly 40 systemically healthy Caucasian individuals from Russia aged 6 to 90 years. About 10 milliliters of peripheral blood were drawn from each donor into EDTA-treated Vacutainer tubes. PBMCs were isolated by Ficoll-Paque density-gradient centrifugation, with at least 7 million obtained per sample. Total RNA was extracted from PBMCs with Trizol reagent, with at least 5 micrograms obtained per sample. For every donor, flow cytometry on a PBMC aliquot measured the percentage of naive CD45RAhigh/CD27high T cells. The data also belong to a second study, concerning T cells of mothers and their children. Looking at the second paper: Nine systemically healthy Caucasian individuals, comprising three mothers and their six children, were included as donors. cDNA synthesis used all of the extracted RNA, with roughly 1.5 ug of RNA in each 15 ul reaction. Sample barcodes and 2-4 random nucleotides were added via the M1S primer in the second PCR. More than 8 million TCR beta CDR3 reads were obtained from each mother, and about 3 million reads were obtained from each child. In both related and unrelated pairs, thymic selection shapes the output of TCR recombination in a similar way, with inherited differences having only a minor effect. Normalized repertoire overlap in related mother-child pairs was always slightly higher than in unrelated mother-child pairs, but the difference was never significant. With a sensitivity of about 100 clones per million clonotypes, no persistent microchimeric T cell clones were detected. The study used deep NGS to compare TCR beta repertoires of mothers and children, seeking features distinguishing related mother-child pairs from unrelated individuals. The mean age was roughly 40 +/- 4 years for the mothers and approximately 11 +/- 4 years for the children. After adapter ligation with NEBNext reagents, the libraries were sequenced on Illumina HiSeq 2000 with 100+100 nt paired-end reads. To prevent cross-contamination, the mother and child libraries were prepared one month apart and sequenced in separate runs. For each donor, between roughly 500,000 and 2,300,000 distinct TCR beta clonotypes were identified. Naive TCR beta clonotypes were estimated from low-frequency clonotypes matched to each donor's FACS-determined naive share, without sorting.

This receptor was identified in a middle-aged woman in good health. Sequencing used blood. Recombination connected TRBV6-5 to TRBJ2-6; TRBD1 is perhaps the D gene, given 5 matching bases. The base sequence is TGTGCCAGCAGTCTAACAGAGTCTGGGGCCGACGTCCTGACTTTC. This sequence encodes CASSLTESGADVLTF.